This T cell receptor (beta chain) emerged from a study of blood T cell repertoires in COVID-19 (TCRdb year 2020). At the level of the whole study: Collaborator samples came from the United States, Italy and Spain and covered acute and convalescent phases of COVID-19. Subjects who had been exposed to COVID-19, were actively infected with it, or had recovered from it provided the deeply sampled blood TCRbeta repertoires that made up the dataset. The samples were drawn from the first 160 participants of the ongoing ImmuneRACE study and from 1,200 or so subjects provided by 6 global collaborators. Where HLA class I and class II types were available, the types were taken from metadata supplied by the sample provider, not from assay-based typing. The prospective study material was composed of cDNA or gDNA derived from T cells, B-cell-depleted T cells, or PBMCs. Sample metadata almost always included a de-identified subject ID, COVID-19 status, age in years and sex. The repertoires were released in a freely available public database intended as a resource for research on the immune response to SARS-CoV-2.

V is shortened by 6 bases, J by 2 bases, and the region joining them spans 13 bases. The CDR3, from cysteine to phenylalanine, totals 13 residues. CDR3 DNA is the only sequence kept; it has 39 bases, read in frame from the first base. CDR1 and CDR2 are drawn from the germline V gene: SQVTM, ANQGSEA. TCRbeta CDR3 regions were amplified from genomic DNA by means of the immunoSEQ Assay, a bias-controlled multiplex PCR. On the authors' methods: The number of nucleated cells in each sample was estimated by amplification of reference gene primers within the assay. Sequence reads were collapsed and filtered to measure the absolute abundance of every unique TCRbeta CDR3 rearrangement. Productive Simpson clonality was computed per sample as the square root of Simpson's diversity index over productive rearrangements. Imported from immuneACCESS, the table was reduced by TCRdb to in-frame sequences with V and J called. These copies leave out some clones; in studies compared against another copy, an unresolved V gene accounts for under half, and the cause of the remainder is not known. Clonal size and the V and J genes are those of that table, whereas D and trimming came from the DNA. This sample comprises under 150,000 clones, about four fifths of them detected only once. The ten largest clones represent more than 10% of the sample.

A remark on this clone: The antigen it binds to is not known. Qualities for individual bases were not recorded, and no much larger clone is one base off. Other DNA sequences in the sample encode the same CDR3.

The paper's findings and limits, for the study overall: Clinical and demographic metadata were provided uncurated, with the amount varying by source and participant.

Each collaborating institution followed its own protocols to collect whole blood in K2EDTA tubes. For TCRbeta analysis, collaborators shipped samples in one of three forms: frozen whole blood, isolated PBMCs, or DNA extracted from either of those sample types. This sequence was found in a human donor in a cohort sampled during active COVID-19. Sequencing input: peripheral blood. This receptor chain uses TRBV29-1 and TRBJ1-1; 6 matching bases give a weak D call of TRBD1. The CDR3 region reads CSVRQDPNTEAFF. The DNA sequence is TGCAGCGTACGACAGGATCCAAACACTGAAGCTTTCTTT. The full variable domain, completed from the reference TRBV29-1 and TRBJ1-1 proteins outside the CDR3, reads SAVISQKPSRDICQRGTSLTIQCQVDSQVTMMFWYRQQPGQSLTLIATANQGSEATYESGFVIDKFPISRPNLTFSTLTVSNMSPEDSSIYLCSVRQDPNTEAFFGQGTRLTVV.